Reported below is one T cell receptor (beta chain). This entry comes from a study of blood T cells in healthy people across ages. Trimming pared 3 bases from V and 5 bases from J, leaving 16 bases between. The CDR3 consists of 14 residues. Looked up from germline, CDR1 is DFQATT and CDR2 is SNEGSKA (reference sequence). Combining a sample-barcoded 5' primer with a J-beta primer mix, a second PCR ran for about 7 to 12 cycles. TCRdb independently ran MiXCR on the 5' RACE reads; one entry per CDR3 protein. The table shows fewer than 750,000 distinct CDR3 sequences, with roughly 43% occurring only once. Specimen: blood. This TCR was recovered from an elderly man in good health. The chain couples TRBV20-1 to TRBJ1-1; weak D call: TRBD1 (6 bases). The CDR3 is CSASVPRGVTEAFF. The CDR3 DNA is TGCAGTGCTAGTGTCCCTAGGGGGGTAACTGAAGCTTTCTTT.